This is a list of T cell receptor beta chains from one sample in a study of shared clonotypes between healthy human individuals. Profiling relied on immunoSEQ multiplex PCR, and the TCRdb table lists in-frame clones only, not all of them. Here the sample spans some 2,500,000 clones, 90% to 95% being singletons. Sequencing was carried out using naive CD4+ T cells from PBMCs. Source of these receptors: a man aged 18 to 29 in good health. Some clones in this sample may be carry-over from other donors' samples. CDR3s include the opening cysteine and the closing phenylalanine or tryptophan. A D gene is named only where the DNA matches it firmly. Only some rows state a clone size, as once, few, many or a class for expanded clones.

TRBD2,TRBJ2-1,-,TRBV28,TGTGCCAGCAAATCGGGTAGCGGGAGATTGGGGAACAATGAGCAGTTCTTC,CASKSGSGRLGNNEQFF
-,TRBJ2-7,once,TRBV19,TGTGCCAGTAGTATACAGGGGCCTTACTACGAGCAGTACTTC,CASSIQGPYYEQYF
-,TRBJ1-2,-,TRBV28,TGTGCCACCACAACCGGTCCCCAGACCTATGGCTACACCTTC,CATTTGPQTYGYTF
-,TRBJ2-2,-,TRBV19,TGTGCCAGTAGTATAGGAGCAGCATTGACCGGGGAGCTGTTTTTT,CASSIGAALTGELFF
-,TRBJ1-2,-,TRBV5-1,TGCGCCAGCAGGACAAGCGGGGGGTTTAATGGCTACACCTTC,CASRTSGGFNGYTF
-,TRBJ2-1,once,TRBV28,TGTGCCAGCAGTTTATACGGCAGTTACAATGAGCAGTTCTTC,CASSLYGSYNEQFF
-,TRBJ1-1,-,TRBV28,TGTGCCAGCAGTTTACCGGGCTACCTTGAAGCTTTCTTT,CASSLPGYLEAFF
-,TRBJ2-6,-,TRBV5-1,TGCGCCAGCAGTTCCGGGACGTTAACTGGGGCCAACGTCCTGACTTTC,CASSSGTLTGANVLTF
-,TRBJ1-1,once,TRBV11-3,TGTGCCAGCAGCTTAGATTCGGGGTCCACTGAAGCTTTCTTT,CASSLDSGSTEAFF
-,TRBJ2-1,-,TRBV19,TGTGCCAGTAGTATTGGGAGTATCTACAATGAGCAGTTCTTC,CASSIGSIYNEQFF
TRBD2,TRBJ2-7,-,TRBV7-2,TGTGCCAGCAGCTTAGTGACTAGCCTAGAGTTCTACGAGCAGTACTTC,CASSLVTSLEFYEQYF
TRBD1,TRBJ2-1,once,TRBV29-1,TGCAGCGTTGAAGGGGAGATAGGGACAGACTACAATGAGCAGTTCTTC,CSVEGEIGTDYNEQFF
-,TRBJ1-5,-,TRBV5-6,TGTGCCAGCAGCTTCGGCAGGGTAAATCAGCCCCAGCATTTT,CASSFGRVNQPQHF
TRBD1,TRBJ2-7,few,TRBV5-4,TGTGCCAGCAGCGTCGACAGGGGAGACGAGCAGTACTTC,CASSVDRGDEQYF
TRBD2,TRBJ2-7,-,TRBV7-2,TGTGCCAGCAGCTTAATTGTACTAGCGGGACCCTACGAGCAGTACTTC,CASSLIVLAGPYEQYF
-,TRBJ1-3,-,TRBV5-1,TGCGCCAGCAGCCGGGACAATATAGGAAACACCATATATTTT,CASSRDNIGNTIYF
TRBD2,TRBJ2-1,-,TRBV5-4,TGTGCCAGCAGCTTGGGGGGACTAGCGGGAGGCCCCTACAATGAGCAGTTCTTC,CASSLGGLAGGPYNEQFF